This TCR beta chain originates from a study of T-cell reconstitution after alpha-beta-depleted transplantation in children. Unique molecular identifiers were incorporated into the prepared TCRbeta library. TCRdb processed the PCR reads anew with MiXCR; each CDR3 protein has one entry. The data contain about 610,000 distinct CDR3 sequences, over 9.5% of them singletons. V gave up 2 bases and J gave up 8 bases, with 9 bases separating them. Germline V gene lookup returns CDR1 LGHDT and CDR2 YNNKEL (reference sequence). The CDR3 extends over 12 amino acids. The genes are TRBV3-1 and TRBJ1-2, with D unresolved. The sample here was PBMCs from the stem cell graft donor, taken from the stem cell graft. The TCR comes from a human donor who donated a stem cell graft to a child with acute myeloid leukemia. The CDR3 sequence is CASSQRVQGYTF. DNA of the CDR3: TGTGCCAGCAGCCAACGGGTTCAGGGCTACACCTTC.